Presented here are 9 T cell receptor beta chains from one specimen sequenced in a study of T cells after yellow fever vaccination. TCRdb reanalysed the 5' RACE reads using MiXCR and keeps one entry per CDR3 protein. The repertoire consists of 450,000 to 550,000 distinct CDR3 sequences, with 15% to 20% occurring once and the leading ten covering 13% to 15%. The sample was PBMCs, taken 15 days after the yellow fever booster vaccination. These receptors all stem from a man younger than 40 who received the YFV17D yellow fever vaccine.

This clonotype has only a few counts. The chain recombines TRBV12-3 or TRBV12-4 with TRBJ2-3, with TRBD2 as a possible D gene (6 bases). The CDR3 has 14 residues. V was shortened by 6 bases and J by 2 bases, with 12 bases between the two germline ends. CDR3 amino acids: CASSADYSTDTQYF. The CDR3 coding sequence is TGTGCCAGCAGCGCGGACTATTCCACAGATACGCAGTATTTT.

There are a few counts of this clonotype. The chain is built from TRBV20-1 and TRBJ2-7, with TRBD2 matching 9 bases. This CDR3 is built from 14 residues. Trimming cost V 3 bases and J 3 bases; bases outside gene matches: 6. Germline-derived CDR1 and CDR2 are DFQATT and SNEGSKA (reference sequence). The CDR3 protein is CSASDGLASYEQYF. CDR3 DNA: TGCAGTGCTAGTGACGGACTAGCGAGCTACGAGCAGTACTTC.

The chain is built from TRBV20-1 and TRBJ1-5, with D unresolved. The CDR3 is 13 amino acids. The V end was cut by 6 bases, the J end by 3 bases, with 12 bases between. CDR1 is DFQATT, CDR2 SNEGSKA, per germline (reference sequence). The CDR3, as DNA: TGCAGTGCCCCGCGGGGTGACAATCAGCCCCAGCATTTT. Translated, it gives CSAPRGDNQPQHF.

This clonotype has only a few counts. The chain links TRBV29-1 to TRBJ2-7; TRBD2 aligns across 14 bases. The CDR3 has 16 residues. Trimming removed 5 bases from V and 2 bases from J; junction bases left unmatched: 8. The germline CDR1 and CDR2 sequences are SQVTM and ANQGSEA. CDR3: CSVLSGTSGRTYEQYF. The CDR3 bases are TGCAGCGTTCTCTCTGGGACTAGCGGGAGAACCTACGAGCAGTACTTC.

V usage is TRBV23-1 and J usage is TRBJ2-1, with 7 bases that match TRBD2. TRBV23-1 is labeled an ORF, and its function is uncertain. V dropped 1 base and J dropped 0; count of bases not matched to a gene: 6. The CDR3 length is 17 residues. The CDR3, as DNA: TGCGCCAGCAGTCAATTTACGCGGGAGAGCTCCTACAATGAGCAGTTCTTC. Translated: CASSQFTRESSYNEQFF.

The chain joins TRBV18 to TRBJ2-1, with 9 bases identical to TRBD2. Germline trimming cut 0 bases from V and 10 bases from J; bases unmatched to any gene: 10. The germline CDR1 and CDR2 sequences are KGHSH and LQKENI. This CDR3 is 16 amino acids long. CDR3 coding DNA: TGTGCCAGCTCACCACCGTTGTTAGCGGGAGTTTACGAGCAGTTCTTC. Amino acids: CASSPPLLAGVYEQFF.

The sample holds a few counts of this clonotype. J is TRBJ2-7 and V is TRBV6-5, with a weak D call TRBD2 (6 bases). CDR1 and CDR2 (germline): MNHEY, SVGAGI. There are 15 residues in the CDR3. V lost 5 bases, J lost 3 bases, and 17 bases lay in between. The CDR3 region has the DNA TGTGCCAGCAGTATCGATCTAGCGCGCAACTACGAGCAGTACTTC. Protein: CASSIDLARNYEQYF.

This clonotype occurred a few times. V usage is TRBV5-1 and J usage is TRBJ2-2; maybe TRBD2 (6 bases). The V gene lost 4 bases and the J gene lost 9 bases, with 19 bases spanning the gap. Germline-derived CDR1 and CDR2 are SGHRS and YFSETQ. CDR3 length equals 15 residues. The CDR3 reads CASSPSGVGSRELFF. CDR3 sequence (DNA): TGCGCCAGCAGCCCGTCGGGGGTAGGATCCAGGGAGCTGTTTTTT.

This clonotype was counted only a few times. The chain links TRBV6-5 to TRBJ2-1; TRBD1 might be the D (6 bases). V gave up 0 bases and J gave up 9 bases, with 9 bases separating them. The CDR3 spans 13 residues. Germline CDR1 MNHEY, CDR2 SVGAGI. The CDR3 bases are TGTGCCAGCAGTTACTCGACAGGTCTTGAGCAGTTCTTC. It encodes CASSYSTGLEQFF.